Sequencing of this T cell receptor beta chain was carried out in a study of T and B cells in COVID-19 patients (TCRdb year 2020). For the wider study: Using TRB and IGH repertoire sequencing of peripheral blood, the study characterized adaptive immunity in COVID-19 patients who had active infection or had recovered. The recovered cohort included more than 15 patients who contributed about 21 samples, and most of those patients had mild to moderate COVID-19 that was managed on an outpatient basis. A median age of roughly 31 years was recorded in the recovered cohort versus 65 to 70 years in the active-infection cohort. Critical illness requiring mechanical ventilation or ECMO was present in about 55% of the roughly 20 patients in the active-infection cohort. In the active-infection cohort, about 90% of the roughly 20 patients had comorbidities linked to unfavorable COVID-19 outcome. Over 8 million TCR sequences were analysed from a TCR and BCR sequence repository that comprised 35 or so patients and approximately 67 time points. A couple of patients were in both the active and recovered cohorts because samples existed from active disease and from after recovery. For the repertoire analyses, the comparison was an age-matched reference group of about 40 healthy donors who were negative for COVID-19 antibodies. Up to about 10 follow-up blood samples were collected per patient, with some samples spanning different disease stages in the same individual.

Compared with the rest of its sample, this clonotype is medium-sized (0.01 to 0.1%). Its specific antigen is unknown. One base away there is no much larger clone; base qualities are not given. Results and caveats for the whole study, not just this receptor: Blood samples from mildly ill patients during symptoms and early samples from severe cases were scarce. During active COVID-19 the TRB repertoires were highly clonal, but at recovery diversity and richness rose above the levels seen in healthy donors. Specific T cell subsets (CD4+/Treg/CD8+) and sorted SARS-CoV-2-responsive or tetramer+ T cells had not yet been sequenced, and these experiments were ongoing. Strongly skewed TRBV/TRBJ gene usage was reported in patients with COVID-19. The cohort was judged too small for assessing how HLA contributes to COVID-19 susceptibility or severity. A total of some 2,400 exclusive TCR clusters, including approximately 30 low-pGen clusters, were found in the recovered cohort. The reported TCR clusters were stated to require prospective validation before clinical use.

Sequencer: Illumina MiSeq. TRB rearrangements were amplified by multiplex PCR with BIOMED2 TRB-A/B primer pools. Two consecutive PCRs added Illumina-compatible adapters and 7-nucleotide sample barcodes to the amplicons. Phusion HS II polymerase was used for all library PCRs. Amplicons were purified from gel with the NucleoSpin Gel and PCR Clean-up kit, quantified on Qubit, and pooled at 4 to 5 nM. Amplicon pool quality was checked on an Agilent 2100 Bioanalyzer before Illumina next-generation sequencing. The authors' pipeline ran thus. Annotation of TRB rearrangements was done in MiXCR 3.0.8 with the default MiXCR reference library. Sequences with fewer than 2 reads and non-productive reads were filtered out, and every unique CDR3 nucleotide sequence was treated as a single clone. Clonality, diversity, richness and V-J gene usage were calculated in R 3.5.1. TCR clustering by CDR3 similarity used GLIPH2, with generation probabilities calculated by OLGA. GLIPH2 clusters were kept only if they contained at least four unique TCR clonotypes found in at least three individuals. Using fastp trimming at Q25 and MiXCR clonotype assembly, TCRdb reanalyzed the public sequencing data and kept in-frame beta chains. Rows are unified per CDR3 protein, each entry keeping the most common DNA and genes. TCRdb's processing, not the authors', yielded these V and J calls. For this sample the table gives 5,400 or so distinct CDR3 sequences, of which 27% were detected only once. The ten most abundant clones make up around 35% of the sample.

The CDR3 contains 12 residues, cysteine and phenylalanine counted. The entry retains the CDR3 DNA only, 36 bases that are in frame from base 1. The germline V gene encodes CDR1 MNHEY and CDR2 SMNVEV (reference sequence). Trimming costs V 0 bases and J 3 bases, and their ends lie 3 bases apart. Genomic DNA extracted from blood was used in amounts of roughly 220-500 ng for amplification of TRB repertoires. The source of this sequence is a human donor with active COVID-19. Sequencing was carried out using blood. This chain is built from TRBV27 and TRBJ2-7; the D gene cannot be named for sure. The DNA sequence is TGTGCCAGCAGTTTATCGGGCTACGAGCAGTACTTC. This gives the protein CASSLSGYEQYF.